The 25 T cell receptor beta chains given below trace back to one sample, sequenced in a study of OX40 agonist ivuxolimab in advanced cancers. The protocol was immunoSEQ multiplex PCR, while the TCRdb copy is restricted to in-frame clones and leaves out a portion. This sample has more than 50,000 clones, with about four fifths found just once. The sequencing here drew on CD4+ or CD8+ T cells sorted from blood, taken in a trial of the OX40 agonist ivuxolimab. Source of these receptors: an adult with an advanced solid tumor such as melanoma, head and neck, liver or kidney cancer.

V gene TRBV4-2 combines with J gene TRBJ2-5; possibly TRBD1 or TRBD2 for D (5 bases each). Germline CDR1 and CDR2: LGHNA and YNFKEQ. This CDR3 has 15 residues. V was pared by 0 bases and J by 3 bases, with 11 bases between. CDR3 sequence (DNA): TGTGCCAGCAGCCAAGAGGGACGGGTGGAAGAGACCCAGTACTTC. Encoded protein: CASSQEGRVEETQYF.

The V and J genes are TRBV27 and TRBJ1-5; D uncertain. V was trimmed by 5 bases and J by 1 base, leaving 15 bases between them. Germline CDR1 is MNHEY and CDR2 is SMNVEV (reference sequence). The CDR3 totals 16 residues. The DNA for the CDR3 is TGTGCCAGCAGTCTCCGTGCCCGGGCCAGCAATCAGCCCCAGCATTTT. It specifies CASSLRARASNQPQHF.

V usage is TRBV10-3 and J usage is TRBJ2-3, with D tentatively TRBD1 or TRBD2 (5 bases each). Germline V gene lookup returns CDR1 ENHRY and CDR2 SYGVKD. The ends were cut back, 4 bases at V and 0 bases at J, with 14 bases in the middle. There are 16 residues in the CDR3. In DNA form, the CDR3 reads TGTGCCATCAGTGGGGGGACCAGAACTAGCACAGATACGCAGTATTTT. Translating it yields CAISGGTRTSTDTQYF.

This chain uses TRBV6-1 with TRBJ2-1, with D possibly matching TRBD2 (6 bases). The CDR3 covers 15 residues. V was pared by 7 bases and J by 4 bases, with 17 bases between. Germline loops: CDR1 MNHNS, CDR2 SASEGT. CDR3 amino acids: CASNGFSGPYNEQFF. CDR3 DNA: TGTGCCAGCAACGGGTTTAGCGGTCCTTACAATGAGCAGTTCTTC.

This chain connects TRBV15 to TRBJ2-5, with D possibly TRBD1 on 5 matching bases. Germline lookup yields CDR1 LNHNV and CDR2 YYDKDF (reference sequence). The CDR3 covers 17 residues. Deletions cut 1 base from V and 6 bases from J, with 21 bases between. The CDR3 is CATSRGGSGARRQTQYF. CDR3 bases: TGTGCCACCAGCAGAGGAGGTAGTGGGGCTAGACGTCAGACCCAGTACTTC.

There are a few counts of this clone. The rearrangement uses TRBV5-4 and TRBJ1-1; maybe TRBD1 (5 bases). From germline, CDR1 is SGHNT and CDR2 YYREEE (reference sequence). The CDR3 has 14 amino acids. Trimming shortened V by 4 bases and J by 0 bases, and 10 bases separated the two germline ends. The CDR3, as DNA: TGTGCCAGCAGCCGGACAAACATGAACACTGAAGCTTTCTTT. As protein: CASSRTNMNTEAFF.

The table lists this clone with a few counts. The gene calls are TRBV6-4 and TRBJ2-1, with no clear D. Germline CDR1 is MRHNA and CDR2 is SNTAGT. The V and J ends lost 4 bases and 9 bases respectively, with 13 bases between them. The CDR3 sequence is 13 residues long. CDR3: CASSASKVGEQFF. The CDR3 nucleotides read TGTGCCAGCAGTGCCAGTAAGGTGGGTGAGCAGTTCTTC.

J is TRBJ2-7 and V is TRBV27; D is undetermined. V was cut by 3 bases and J by 0 bases, with 6 bases left in between. This CDR3 comprises 13 residues. Germline loops: CDR1 MNHEY, CDR2 SMNVEV (reference sequence). The CDR3 protein is CASSFSSSYEQYF. The CDR3 DNA reads TGTGCCAGCAGTTTTTCTAGCTCCTACGAGCAGTACTTC.

This clone turned up a few times. V gene TRBV6-1 combines with J gene TRBJ1-2; TRBD1 agrees at 11 bases. From germline, CDR1 is MNHNS and CDR2 SASEGT. The CDR3 consists of 15 residues. V was clipped by 4 bases and J by 4 bases; unmatched bases: 5. CDR3 sequence reads: CASSVGQGASYGYTF. CDR3 in DNA: TGTGCCAGCAGTGTAGGACAGGGGGCCAGCTATGGCTACACCTTC.

This clone was observed a few times. The V call is TRBV9, the J call TRBJ1-4; D not certain. Germline values: CDR1 SGDLS, CDR2 YYNGEE. The V gene lost 5 bases and the J gene lost 0 bases, with 11 bases spanning the gap. This CDR3 contains 15 residues. CDR3 sequence reads: CASSGGFATNEKLFF. The CDR3 DNA reads TGTGCCAGCAGTGGAGGTTTCGCAACTAATGAAAAACTGTTTTTT.

The J gene is TRBJ1-4, the V gene TRBV6-1; TRBD1 might be the D (5 bases). Trimming stripped 6 bases from V and 7 bases from J, with 18 bases between. Germline V lookup: CDR1 MNHNS, CDR2 SASEGT. This CDR3 spans 15 amino acids. CDR3 region: CASRQAGGFGEKLFF. The CDR3 DNA reads as TGTGCCAGCAGACAGGCAGGCGGTTTTGGTGAAAAACTGTTTTTT.

This rearrangement joins TRBV7-3 to TRBJ2-1; 8 nucleotides match TRBD1. In germline, CDR1 is SGHTA, CDR2 FQGTGA. Unmatched junction bases numbered 12, after V lost 5 bases and J lost 12 bases. The CDR3 runs 14 residues. The CDR3 nucleotides are TGTGCCAGCAGCCCCGCCGGGACAGGCCAAACGCAGTTCTTC. It specifies CASSPAGTGQTQFF.

The chain links TRBV27 to TRBJ2-1; D gene uncertain. The CDR3 loop spans 14 amino acids. Germline assignment: CDR1 MNHEY and CDR2 SMNVEV (reference sequence). The V end lost 1 base, the J end lost 3 bases, and 7 bases lay between the germline ends. The CDR3 nucleotides read TGTGCCAGCAGTTTATGGGCGTTCTACAATGAGCAGTTCTTC. As protein: CASSLWAFYNEQFF.

The rearrangement joins TRBV12-5 to TRBJ2-5, with D possibly matching TRBD1 (5 bases). V was clipped by 2 bases and J by 2 bases, with 12 bases between them. Germline CDR1 and CDR2: LGHNT and FRNRAP. This CDR3 is built from 15 residues. For the CDR3, the DNA is TGTGCTAGTGGTTTGCTAGGGGCCCCTCAAGAGACCCAGTACTTC. Encoded protein: CASGLLGAPQETQYF.

This chain uses TRBV11-2 with TRBJ1-1; D ambiguous. Deletions cut 4 bases from V and 1 base from J, with 7 bases between. This CDR3 is 13 amino acids long. The germline V gene encodes CDR1 SGHAT and CDR2 FQNNGV. The CDR3, as DNA: TGTGCCAGCAGCTGGCCTCCGAACACTGAAGCTTTCTTT. Protein sequence: CASSWPPNTEAFF.

The chain is built from TRBV4-1 and TRBJ1-5; D gene uncertain. The germline V and J ends were trimmed by 0 bases and 6 bases, with 6 bases remaining between them. Germline V gene sequence: CDR1 MGHRA, CDR2 YSYEKL. The length of the CDR3 is 13 residues. CDR3 region: CASSQDLGQPQHF. The DNA for the CDR3 is TGCGCCAGCAGCCAAGATCTGGGTCAGCCCCAGCATTTT.

The chain employs TRBV4-2 and TRBJ1-2; D is unclear. The length of the CDR3 is 15 residues. Germline CDR1 reads LGHNA; CDR2 reads YNFKEQ. V was cut by 3 bases and J by 5 bases, with 16 bases left in between. As DNA, the CDR3 is TGTGCCAGCAGCCAGAAGGACGGCCACGGGTATGGCTACACCTTC. Amino acids: CASSQKDGHGYGYTF.

This chain uses TRBV27 with TRBJ2-5, with D possibly TRBD2 on 6 matching bases. This CDR3 spans 13 amino acids. The V and J ends lost 3 bases and 5 bases respectively, with 10 bases between them. Germline values: CDR1 MNHEY, CDR2 SMNVEV (reference sequence). CDR3 DNA: TGTGCCAGCAGTTTGTCTGGGAGGGAGACCCAGTACTTC. Translated, it gives CASSLSGRETQYF.

V gene TRBV28 combines with J gene TRBJ2-2; 7 bases agree with TRBD1. This CDR3 comprises 14 residues. Looked up from germline, CDR1 is MDHEN and CDR2 is SYDVKM. The V and J ends lost 6 bases and 7 bases, in that order; junction bases with no gene match: 8. CDR3 sequence reads: CASRLQGNYGELFF. As DNA, the CDR3 is TGTGCCAGCAGGCTACAGGGGAATTACGGGGAGCTGTTTTTT.

V gene TRBV14 combines with J gene TRBJ2-7; the D gene is possibly TRBD2 (6 bases). Germline CDR1 is SGHDN and CDR2 is FVKESK. The CDR3 runs to 15 residues. Trimming took 4 bases from V and 6 from J, leaving 19 bases between them. This CDR3 is CASSPGRREYREQYF. CDR3 nucleotides: TGTGCCAGCAGCCCCGGACGGCGGGAATATCGCGAGCAGTACTTC.

The chain couples TRBV11-2 to TRBJ2-2; 12 bases are shared with TRBD1. The germline CDR1 and CDR2 sequences are SGHAT and FQNNGV. V lost 3 bases to trimming and J lost 0 bases; unmatched junction nucleotides: 5. The CDR3 has 18 residues. CDR3 sequence: CASSFGGTGGPNTGELFF. CDR3 sequence (DNA): TGTGCCAGCAGCTTCGGCGGGACAGGGGGCCCGAACACCGGGGAGCTGTTTTTT.

This clone was recorded a few times. DNA for the CDR3: TGTGCCAGTAGTATCGGTGAGGGGAACTATGGCTACACCTTC. Translating it yields CASSIGEGNYGYTF. V and J are TRBV19 and TRBJ1-2; possibly TRBD1 for D (5 bases). With 3 bases removed from V and 2 bases from J, the gap between germline ends came to 10 bases. Germline assignment: CDR1 LNHDA and CDR2 SQIVND (reference sequence). The CDR3 sequence is 14 residues long. The full variable domain, rest sourced from reference TRBV19 and TRBJ1-2, is DGGITQSPKYLFRKEGQNVTLSCEQNLNHDAMYWYRQDPGQGLRLIYYSQIVNDFQKGDIAEGYSVSREKKESFPLTVTSAQKNPTAFYLCASSIGEGNYGYTFGSGTRLTVV.

The rearrangement uses TRBV19 and TRBJ1-4; D unresolved. V lost 0 bases to trimming and J lost 0 bases, with 8 bases between them. The CDR3 consists of 16 residues. Germline V lookup: CDR1 LNHDA, CDR2 SQIVND (reference sequence). In DNA, the CDR3 is TGTGCCAGTAGTATAGAGGCAAGGGCAACTAATGAAAAACTGTTTTTT. This codes for CASSIEARATNEKLFF.

This clone was seen a single time. J is TRBJ2-5 and V is TRBV28; TRBD1 or TRBD2 may be the D gene (6 bases each). The germline V gene encodes CDR1 MDHEN and CDR2 SYDVKM. Trimming removed 2 bases at V and 5 bases at J, with 15 bases between. There are 15 residues in the CDR3. The CDR3: CASSLMGGVGETQYF. The CDR3 DNA reads TGTGCCAGCAGTTTAATGGGGGGCGTCGGGGAGACCCAGTACTTC.

V usage is TRBV19 and J usage is TRBJ1-5; tentatively, D is TRBD1 (6 bases). The CDR3 totals 15 residues. The germline V gene has CDR1 LNHDA and CDR2 SQIVND (reference sequence). Trimming took off 2 bases at V and 0 bases at J, with 8 bases between the two ends. The CDR3 reads CASSIQDSSNQPQHF. In DNA, the CDR3 is TGTGCCAGTAGTATACAGGACAGTAGCAATCAGCCCCAGCATTTT.